This paragraph reports one TCR beta chain. Its cognate antigen is unknown. The data were obtained in a study of graft-versus-host responses after intestinal transplantation. At the level of the study: Recipients got multivisceral, liver-intestinal, or isolated intestinal transplants. Tacrolimus plus steroids were given to all recipients for approximately 3 years, preceded by anti-thymocyte globulin induction.

Regarding the study as a whole: Allografts carried high graft-versus-host to host-versus-graft clonal ratios in patients having graft-donor T cell macrochimerism.

V was pared by 6 bases and J by 6 bases, with 12 bases of the junction left unmatched. CDR3 length: 17 amino acids. Looked up from germline, CDR1 is MNHEY and CDR2 is SMNVEV (reference sequence). The method was immunoSEQ multiplex PCR; TCRdb's version includes in-frame clones alone and lacks a portion of them. The sample comprises some 97,000 clones, more than 85% of which are singletons, and roughly 0.97% rests with the top ten. This material consisted of unstimulated CD4+ T cells sorted from spleen or lymph node cells, taken before transplant. The receptor comes from a human donor who was the organ donor for an intestinal transplant. V gene TRBV27 combines with J gene TRBJ1-6; 9 positions agree with TRBD1. Here the CDR3 reads CASRDRTGGSGNSPLHF. The CDR3 region has the DNA TGTGCCAGCAGGGACCGAACAGGGGGCTCGGGTAATTCACCCCTCCACTTT.